The rows below give T cell receptor beta chains drawn from one sample of a study of blood T cells in healthy people across ages. TCRdb ran MiXCR on the 5' RACE reads and lists one entry per CDR3 protein. Here the sample spans 1.5 million to 2 million distinct CDR3 sequences, roughly 50% being singletons. The sample was blood. Receptors were obtained from a middle-aged woman in good health. The CDR3 runs from the conserved cysteine through the conserved F or W. Fields, in order: V gene, clone size, CDR3 length, J gene, D gene, CDR3 DNA, CDR3 protein. D genes are given only for firm matches. Not all rows give a size; the values are once, few, many and, for expanded clones, a class.

TRBV28	few	16	TRBJ2-1	TRBD1	TGTGCCAGCAGTTCCCTACAGGGGGTCACCTACAATGAGCAGTTCTTC	CASSSLQGVTYNEQFF
TRBV6-2/TRBV6-3	NA	16	TRBJ2-3	NA	TGTGCCAGCAGTTACTCGAAGGGGACTAGCACAGATACGCAGTATTTT	CASSYSKGTSTDTQYF
TRBV5-1	few	15	TRBJ2-3	NA	TGCGCCAGCAGCTCAACCTGGGGAAACACAGATACGCAGTATTTT	CASSSTWGNTDTQYF
TRBV6-4	NA	16	TRBJ1-2	TRBD1	TGTGCCAGCAGTGGAAGCCCACAGGGGGGACCCTATGGCTACACCTTC	CASSGSPQGGPYGYTF
TRBV20-1	NA	17	TRBJ2-3	TRBD1	TGCAGTGCTAGACCCCAATTGGGACAGGGAAGGACAGATACGCAGTATTTT	CSARPQLGQGRTDTQYF
TRBV9	NA	15	TRBJ2-1	TRBD2	TGTGCCAGCAGCGTACTAGCGGGGGTCGACAATGAGCAGTTCTTC	CASSVLAGVDNEQFF
TRBV6-2/TRBV6-3	few	16	TRBJ2-1	TRBD2	TGTGCCAGCAGTCCCCATAGCGGGGGGGGTGAGAATGAGCAGTTCTTC	CASSPHSGGGENEQFF
TRBV20-1	few	16	TRBJ2-1	NA	TGCAGTGGGGGGGGCAGGACCACCCATTCCTACAATGAGCAGTTCTTC	CSGGGRTTHSYNEQFF
TRBV28	few	14	TRBJ2-1	NA	TGTGCCAGCAGTGTCCTGGGGGACCACAATGAGCAGTTCTTC	CASSVLGDHNEQFF
TRBV5-4	NA	17	TRBJ2-5	NA	TGTGCCAGCAGCCGACAACTTAACAGGGTTACGCAAGAGACCCAGTACTTC	CASSRQLNRVTQETQYF
TRBV7-7	NA	15	TRBJ2-1	TRBD2	TGTGCTAGCAGCTTAGTGGCCGGGGGGGCGAATGAGCAGTTCTTC	CASSLVAGGANEQFF
TRBV9	few	17	TRBJ2-3	TRBD2	TGTGCCAGCAGCGACCCCAGGACTAGCGAAGGCACAGATACGCAGTATTTT	CASSDPRTSEGTDTQYF
TRBV4-1	NA	16	TRBJ2-1	TRBD2	TGCGCCAGCGGCCAAGGTACCAGCGGGGGGGCTTCTGGGCAGTTCTTC	CASGQGTSGGASGQFF
TRBV2	few	16	TRBJ2-3	TRBD2	TGTGCCAGCAGTGTGGGGGGGAGCTTCCTAGGGGATACGCAGTATTTT	CASSVGGSFLGDTQYF
TRBV6-5	few	15	TRBJ2-3	NA	TGTGCCAGCAGTCTACTAGCACCCGGCACAGATACGCAGTATTTT	CASSLLAPGTDTQYF
TRBV7-2	NA	16	TRBJ1-6	NA	TGTGCCAGCAGCTTAGGGCAGGCCCACCCCCTTTCACCCCTCCACTTT	CASSLGQAHPLSPLHF
TRBV5-1	NA	15	TRBJ2-1	NA	TGCGCCAGCAGCTTGGGGCGGTACTCCTACAATGAGCAGTTCTTC	CASSLGRYSYNEQFF
TRBV7-2	NA	16	TRBJ2-3	NA	TGTGCCAGCAGCTTAGCAGGGGCCGGGAGCGCAGATACGCAGTATTTT	CASSLAGAGSADTQYF
TRBV20-1	few	15	TRBJ1-5	NA	TGCAGTGCTAGAGATGCACGGGGCCTGAATCAGCCCCAGCATTTT	CSARDARGLNQPQHF
TRBV20-1	NA	11	TRBJ2-7	NA	TGCAGTGCTGGGATCGTGGGCGAGCAGTACTTC	CSAGIVGEQYF
TRBV7-9	few	16	TRBJ2-3	NA	TGTGCCAGCAGGATCGGCGTGGGGGGGGGCTCAAATACGCAGTATTTT	CASRIGVGGGSNTQYF
TRBV12-3/TRBV12-4	NA	13	TRBJ2-5	NA	TGTGCCAGCCTCGTCCGCCTCGACGGGACCCAGTACTTC	CASLVRLDGTQYF
TRBV12-3/TRBV12-4	few	14	TRBJ2-7	TRBD1	TGTGCCAGCAGTTCCGACAGGGGGAACTACGAGCAGTACTTC	CASSSDRGNYEQYF
TRBV21-1	few	14	TRBJ2-7	NA	TGTGCCAGCATCCCACAGTCAAGAAATTACGAGCAGTACTTC	CASIPQSRNYEQYF
TRBV4-3	NA	17	TRBJ2-2	NA	TGCGCCAGCAGCCAAGGGGCTCGGACGGATTACACCGGGGAGCTGTTTTTT	CASSQGARTDYTGELFF
TRBV24-1	NA	12	TRBJ1-5	NA	TGTGCCACCAGCCCGGCCGCCACCCCCCAGCATTTT	CATSPAATPQHF
TRBV6-6	NA	11	TRBJ2-5	NA	TGTGCCACCAGGGGGAGGGAGACCCAGTACTTC	CATRGRETQYF
TRBV5-1	many	12	TRBJ2-3	NA	TGTGCCAGCAGTTACAACACAGATACGCAGTATTTT	CASSYNTDTQYF
TRBV4-3	NA	17	TRBJ2-3	TRBD2	TGCGCCAGCAGCCAACGTCCGCCGGGGGGGCCGACAGATACGCAGTATTTT	CASSQRPPGGPTDTQYF
TRBV10-3	NA	17	TRBJ2-1	NA	TGTGCCATCAGTGCCGAAGCCCTACTCGGACGCGACGATGAGCAGTTCTTC	CAISAEALLGRDDEQFF
TRBV6-2/TRBV6-3	NA	11	TRBJ2-1	NA	TGTGCCAGCAGTTTCCGGGGAGGGCAGTTCTTC	CASSFRGGQFF
TRBV12-3/TRBV12-4	NA	15	TRBJ2-1	NA	TGTGCCAGCAACGAGGGGGGTCTTACCTACAATGAGCAGTTCTTC	CASNEGGLTYNEQFF
TRBV27	few	16	TRBJ2-5	TRBD1	TGTGCCAGCAGTTTATTTACAGGGGGAGTCCAAGAGACCCAGTACTTC	CASSLFTGGVQETQYF
TRBV12-3/TRBV12-4	NA	15	TRBJ2-5	TRBD1	TGTGCCAGCAGGAGGGACAGGGGGTTACAAGAGACCCAGTACTTC	CASRRDRGLQETQYF
TRBV7-2	NA	16	TRBJ2-5	TRBD2	TGTGCCAGCAGCTTGGGTGGACTAGCGGGGGTTGGGCCCCAGTACTTC	CASSLGGLAGVGPQYF
TRBV6-5	few	16	TRBJ2-5	TRBD1	TGTGCCAGCAGCACCCAGGACAGGGGGATAGGAGAGACCCAGTACTTC	CASSTQDRGIGETQYF
TRBV7-6	NA	16	TRBJ2-3	NA	TGTGCCAGCAGCTCTTGGTCGAGCGGTGGCACAGATACGCAGTATTTT	CASSSWSSGGTDTQYF
TRBV29-1	NA	12	TRBJ2-1	NA	TGCAGCATAACAGGGTCGGTTAATGAGCAGTTCTTC	CSITGSVNEQFF
TRBV20-1	NA	13	TRBJ2-1	NA	TGCAGTGCCAGAAAGGACACTAACAATGAGCAGTTCTTC	CSARKDTNNEQFF
TRBV13	few	15	TRBJ2-1	TRBD1	TGTGCCAGCAGCAACAGGGGGGACCATCGGAATGAGCAGTTCTTC	CASSNRGDHRNEQFF
TRBV27	NA	14	TRBJ2-4	TRBD2	TGTGCCAGCAGTTTATCGAATAGCGGGGGGAAGCAGTACTTC	CASSLSNSGGKQYF
TRBV29-1	few	15	TRBJ2-1	TRBD2	TGCAGCGTTGACAGGGAGGGCATCTCCTACAATGAGCAGTTCTTC	CSVDREGISYNEQFF
TRBV29-1	once	13	TRBJ2-5	NA	TGCAGCGTTGACGGGCAGGGTGCGGAGACCCAGTACTTC	CSVDGQGAETQYF
TRBV4-1	NA	15	TRBJ2-7	TRBD1	TGCGCCAGCAGCAACAGACAGGGGGACACCTACGAGCAGTACTTC	CASSNRQGDTYEQYF
TRBV7-2	few	14	TRBJ1-6	NA	TGTGCCAGCAGCCCCACGTGGGATAATTCACCCCTCCACTTT	CASSPTWDNSPLHF
TRBV7-2	NA	13	TRBJ2-3	NA	TGTGCCAGCAGGCAACCTAGCACAGATACGCAGTATTTT	CASRQPSTDTQYF
TRBV28	NA	15	TRBJ1-4	NA	TGTGCCAGCAGTTTAGGGACGGGAGGGGGTGAAAAACTGTTTTTT	CASSLGTGGGEKLFF
TRBV29-1	few	13	TRBJ2-3	NA	TGCAGCGTTGAAGTTGGGGGTCCGGATACGCAGTATTTT	CSVEVGGPDTQYF
TRBV20-1	few	13	TRBJ2-5	NA	TGCAGTGCTAATCGGGCGGTTCAAGAGACCCAGTACTTC	CSANRAVQETQYF
TRBV7-9	NA	15	TRBJ2-4	NA	TGTGCCAGCAGCTTGGGTGGGGGTTTGGGAAACATTCAGTACTTC	CASSLGGGLGNIQYF
TRBV9	NA	16	TRBJ2-3	NA	TGTGCCAGCAGCGTTGAACTAGCAGGGGGGGCAGATACGCAGTATTTT	CASSVELAGGADTQYF
TRBV7-9	once	14	TRBJ2-3	NA	TGTGCCAGCAGCCCGGAGGGGGCGAGAGATACGCAGTATTTT	CASSPEGARDTQYF
TRBV27	NA	16	TRBJ2-7	TRBD1	TGTGCCAGCAGTTCCCACCGACAGGGGACGAGGAACGAGCAGTACTTC	CASSSHRQGTRNEQYF
TRBV20-1	NA	12	TRBJ2-4	NA	TGCAGTGCCACCCCTACAGGGAACATTCAGTACTTC	CSATPTGNIQYF
TRBV5-1	NA	15	TRBJ1-1	NA	TGCGCCAGCAGCTTGGTTAATCAGGGAACCACTGAAGCTTTCTTT	CASSLVNQGTTEAFF
TRBV7-2	NA	15	TRBJ2-1	TRBD2	TGTGCCAGCAGCTCACTAGCGGGGGCCGGGGGTGAGCAGTTCTTC	CASSSLAGAGGEQFF
TRBV7-2	NA	16	TRBJ2-3	NA	TGTGCCAGCAGCCCCTCCGGGACGGTTGCCCCAGATACGCAGTATTTT	CASSPSGTVAPDTQYF